Presented here are 10 T cell receptor beta chains from one specimen sequenced in a study of T cell repertoires in aging, cancer and after chemotherapy. The template was genomic DNA from peripheral blood, not RNA. Multiplex touch-down PCR with TRB-A/B primers amplified rearranged V-D-J TRB sequences. One entry per CDR3 protein results from TCRdb running MiXCR on the multiplex PCR reads. Altogether 4,000 to 6,000 distinct CDR3 sequences are present, 38% being singletons, with the ten largest covering just over 45%. The material sequenced was blood. The receptors here all came from a human donor with a blood cancer.

The chain has TRBV7-9 and TRBJ2-2; 11 bases agree with TRBD2. V lost 9 bases to trimming and J lost 1 base; unmatched junction nucleotides: 10. The CDR3 runs to 17 residues. CDR1 is SEHNR and CDR2 is FQNEAQ in the germline V gene (reference sequence). CDR3 region: CARSPSGGTQNTGELFF. The CDR3 region has the DNA TGTGCCAGAAGCCCTAGCGGGGGGACCCAGAACACCGGGGAGCTGTTTTTT.

The J gene is TRBJ1-2, the V gene TRBV12-3 or TRBV12-4; 7 positions agree with TRBD1. The length of the CDR3 is 14 residues. V lost 3 bases, J lost 4 bases, and 5 bases stayed unmatched. The CDR3 sequence: CASSLTGRLYGYTF. The CDR3 nucleotides are TGTGCCAGCAGTTTGACAGGGAGACTCTATGGCTACACCTTC.

The gene calls are TRBV19 and TRBJ1-2; D might be TRBD1 (5 bases). This CDR3 has 13 residues. Germline loops: CDR1 LNHDA, CDR2 SQIVND (reference sequence). V lost 7 bases and J 4 bases, leaving 13 bases between the germline ends. CDR3 coding DNA: TGTGCCAGTAATACCGGGGACCCCTATGGCTACACCTTC. It translates to CASNTGDPYGYTF.

The rearrangement uses TRBV5-6 and TRBJ2-2, with 9 bases lining up with TRBD1. CDR3 length: 15 residues. Germline CDR1 is SGHDT and CDR2 is YYEEEE. V was pared by 4 bases and J by 2 bases, with 3 bases of the junction left unmatched. The CDR3 DNA reads as TGTGCCAGCAGCCGGACAGGGGACAACACCGGGGAGCTGTTTTTT. It is translated as CASSRTGDNTGELFF.

The CDR3 DNA follows: TGTGCCAGTACCTACAGGGGACATCAGCCCCAGCATTTT. Translated, it gives CASTYRGHQPQHF. This chain joins TRBV19 and TRBJ1-5, with 7 positions matching TRBD1. The CDR3 sequence is 13 residues long. V lost 7 bases, J lost 5 bases, and 5 bases stayed unmatched. The V gene's germline CDR1 is LNHDA and CDR2 SQIVND (reference sequence). Filled out from reference TRBV19 and TRBJ1-5, the complete variable domain reads DGGITQSPKYLFRKEGQNVTLSCEQNLNHDAMYWYRQDPGQGLRLIYYSQIVNDFQKGDIAEGYSVSREKKESFPLTVTSAQKNPTAFYLCASTYRGHQPQHFGDGTRLSIL.

This clonotype ranks as medium-sized. The chain recombines TRBV6-5 with TRBJ1-6; no clear D gene. This CDR3 contains 16 residues. The V gene's germline CDR1 is MNHEY and CDR2 SVGAGI. Between the trimmed V and J ends, which lost 1 base and 5 bases, there was a span of 12 bases. The CDR3 loop reads CASSYFPTSNNSPLHF. The CDR3, as DNA: TGTGCCAGCAGTTACTTCCCTACATCTAATAATTCACCCCTCCACTTT.

Comments on this clonotype: The junction differs from germline at one of its ends, possibly a read error. V gene TRBV5-6 combines with J gene TRBJ1-1, with 7 positions matching TRBD1. Germline CDR1 reads SGHDT; CDR2 reads YYEEEE. This CDR3 spans 15 amino acids. Here the CDR3 DNA reads TGCGCCAGCAGCTTGGAGGGGGCAGGAAACACTGAAGCTTTCTTT. This encodes CASSLEGAGNTEAFF. The whole variable domain, filled in from reference TRBV5-6 and TRBJ1-1, reads DAGVTQSPTHLIKTRGQQVTLRCSPKSGHDTVSWYQQALGQGPQFIFQYYEEEERQRGNFPDRFSGHQFPNYSSELNVNALLLGDSALYLCASSLEGAGNTEAFFGQGTRLTVV.

The gene calls are TRBV6-2 or TRBV6-3 and TRBJ1-1, with TRBD1 matching over 7 bases. Germline loops: CDR1 MNHEY, CDR2 SVGEGT. Trimming cost V 5 bases and J 2 bases; bases outside gene matches: 2. The CDR3 has 13 amino acids. CDR3 protein: CASSRQGNTEAFF. CDR3 nucleotides: TGTGCCAGCAGTCGACAGGGTAACACTGAAGCTTTCTTT.

The V gene is TRBV10-3, the J gene TRBJ2-5, with D perhaps TRBD1 (6 bases). Germline V gene sequence: CDR1 ENHRY, CDR2 SYGVKD. CDR3 length equals 16 residues. Trimming took 2 bases from V and 1 from J, leaving 14 bases between them. CDR3 nucleotide sequence: TGTGCCATCAGTGAGCCTCTACAGGGCCTCCAAGAGACCCAGTACTTC. This translates into CAISEPLQGLQETQYF.

This clonotype was observed a handful of times. The V gene is TRBV7-9, the J gene TRBJ2-5, with D tentatively TRBD1 (5 bases). The germline V gene has CDR1 SEHNR and CDR2 FQNEAQ (reference sequence). V shed 1 base and J shed 5 bases, with 11 bases lying between them. This CDR3 is 14 amino acids long. The DNA for the CDR3 is TGTGCCAGCAGCTTAGGGCAGGGTGTGGAGACCCAGTACTTC. This gives the protein CASSLGQGVETQYF.